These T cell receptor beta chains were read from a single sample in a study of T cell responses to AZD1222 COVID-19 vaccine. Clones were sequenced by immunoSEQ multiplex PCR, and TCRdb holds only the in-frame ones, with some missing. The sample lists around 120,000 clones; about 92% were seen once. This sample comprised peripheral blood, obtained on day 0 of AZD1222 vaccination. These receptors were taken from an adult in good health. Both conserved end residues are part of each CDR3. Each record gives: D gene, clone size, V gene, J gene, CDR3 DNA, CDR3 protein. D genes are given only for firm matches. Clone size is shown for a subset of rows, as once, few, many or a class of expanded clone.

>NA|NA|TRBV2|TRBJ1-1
TGTGCCAGCAGTGATCTCCCCGGGGGAGGCTACACTGAAGCTTTCTTT
CASSDLPGGGYTEAFF
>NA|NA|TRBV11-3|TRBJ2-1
TGTGCCAGCAGCTTAGTGCGCAGCTCCTACAATGAGCAGTTCTTC
CASSLVRSSYNEQFF
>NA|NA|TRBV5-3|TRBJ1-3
TGTGCCAGAAGTCTTATTAATGATCCCGCTTCGGGTAACACCATATATTTT
CARSLINDPASGNTIYF
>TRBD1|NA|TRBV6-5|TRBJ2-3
TGTGCCAGCAGCCCAAGGACAGGGAGGACAGATACGCAGTATTTT
CASSPRTGRTDTQYF
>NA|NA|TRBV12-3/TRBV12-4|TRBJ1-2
TGTGCCAGCAGTTTACTGAACTATGGCTACACCTTC
CASSLLNYGYTF
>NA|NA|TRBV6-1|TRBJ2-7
TGTGCCAGCAGTGAAACGCAGGGCTCTCACGAGCAGTACTTC
CASSETQGSHEQYF
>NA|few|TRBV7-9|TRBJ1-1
TGTGCCAGCAGCTTCAGGGGTGGTGAAGCTTTCTTT
CASSFRGGEAFF
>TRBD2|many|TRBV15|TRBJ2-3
TGTGCCACCAGCAGAGATCGCGGGGGGGCGGAAGATACGCAGTATTTT
CATSRDRGGAEDTQYF
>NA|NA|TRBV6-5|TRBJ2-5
TGTGCCAGCAGTCCCCCCCCAGGGACGCAGACCCAGTACTTC
CASSPPPGTQTQYF
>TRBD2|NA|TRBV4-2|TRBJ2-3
TGTGCCAGCAGCCAAGCTCTTCGGGGGGGCCGAGATACGCAGTATTTT
CASSQALRGGRDTQYF
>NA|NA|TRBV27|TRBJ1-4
TGTGCCAGCAGTTTTTTGCCAGGAACTAATGAAAAACTGTTTTTT
CASSFLPGTNEKLFF
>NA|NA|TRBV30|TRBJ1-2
TGTGCCCACCCGGGGGTTTCCTATGGCTACACCTTC
CAHPGVSYGYTF
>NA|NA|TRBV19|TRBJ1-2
TGTGCCAGTAGTATCGGGCTGGGAGCTGGCTACACCTTC
CASSIGLGAGYTF
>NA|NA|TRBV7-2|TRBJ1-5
TGTGCCAGCAGCTTAGTTCCAGGGAATCAGCCCCAGCATTTT
CASSLVPGNQPQHF
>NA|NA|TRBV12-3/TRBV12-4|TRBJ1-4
TGTGCCAGCAGTTTATCGGAAAAACTGTTTTTT
CASSLSEKLFF
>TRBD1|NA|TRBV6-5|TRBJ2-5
TGTGCCAGCAGAGGGTATGGGACAGAAGAGACCCAGTACTTC
CASRGYGTEETQYF
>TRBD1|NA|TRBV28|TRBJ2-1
TGTGCCAGCAGTCCTGGGGGACAGGGGGCCTTCTCCTACAATGAGCAGTTCTTC
CASSPGGQGAFSYNEQFF
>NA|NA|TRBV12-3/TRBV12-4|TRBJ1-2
TGTGCCAGCAGTTTAGGACTCCTCCCTGGCTACACCTTC
CASSLGLLPGYTF
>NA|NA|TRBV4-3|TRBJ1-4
TGCGCCAGCAGCCAAGGGGTGGGCGGTGAAAAACTGTTTTTT
CASSQGVGGEKLFF
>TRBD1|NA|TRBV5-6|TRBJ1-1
TGTGCCAGCAGCTTGGGAGACAGGGCGGCAAGTGAAGCTTTCTTT
CASSLGDRAASEAFF
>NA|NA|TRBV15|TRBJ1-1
TGTGCCACCAGCAGAGGACTGAACACTGAAGCTTTCTTT
CATSRGLNTEAFF
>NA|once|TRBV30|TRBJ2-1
TGTGCCTGGAGTGCGCAGGAGCACAATGAGCAGTTCTTC
CAWSAQEHNEQFF